This TCR beta chain was obtained from a study of T cell responses to AZD1222 COVID-19 vaccine (dated by TCRdb to 2020 to 2022). In terms of the full investigation: Because spike-specific TCR depth and breadth did not differ between the two schedules, AZD1222 recipients who got a second dose at roughly 4 weeks were pooled with those who got a second dose at roughly 12 weeks. TCR sequencing was performed for 230 to 250 trial participants, of whom about 200 were given two doses of AZD1222 and approximately 25 were given two doses of MenACWY control vaccine. Trial participants were enrolled into age subgroups of 18-55, 56-69 and 70-plus years, which contained about 150, 27 and 61 TCR-sequenced participants, respectively.

The time point label here, explained by the study, means: baseline before first vaccination. Vaccinee samples were obtained from the UK trials COV001 and COV002, which included a single-blind randomized controlled phase 2/3 trial of AZD1222 (ChAdOx1 nCoV-19) in healthy adults. For TCRbeta chain sequencing, PBMC samples were collected from trial participants at day 0 and at day 28 after the second dose. The sample holds one count of this clone. Which antigen it targets is not known. No qualities accompany the bases; no much larger clone lies one base away. The CDR3 regions of human TCRbeta chains were analyzed by immunosequencing. The paper's processing steps were these. TCRs in the repertoires were matched against a reference library of SARS-CoV-2-specific TCRs that had been generated with the MIRA antigen-specificity platform. Breadth was defined as the fraction of unique TCRs that were SARS-CoV-2-associated, and depth was defined as the fraction of total T cells that were SARS-CoV-2-associated. Using the MIRA data, each spike-specific TCR was assigned both to the spike region to which the TCR was reactive and to a CD4 or CD8 class. Log10-transformed breadth and depth values were compared by one-way ANOVA with Sidak's multiple comparisons tests. TCRdb took over this immuneACCESS table, retaining in-frame rearrangements with V and J assigned. Such tables are incomplete; in checked studies, under half of the missing clones stem from an unresolved V gene, and the remainder is unexplained. The V and J calls and clone size were taken over from that table, and D and trimming were inferred from the DNA. This sample lists 140,000 to 150,000 clones; more than 85% were detected once. The top ten constitute under 6.5% of the sample.

CDR1 LNHDA and CDR2 SQIVND were looked up in the germline V gene (reference sequence). The CDR3 goes from the cysteine to the phenylalanine over 15 residues. CDR3 DNA is the only sequence kept; it has 45 bases, read in frame from the first base. The germline V end is reduced by 3 bases and the J end by 6 bases; junction bases left unmatched: 5. General study outcomes and caveats: Only five or six AZD1222 recipients were SARS-CoV-2 seropositive at baseline, limiting conclusions about previously exposed vaccinees. Participants were mostly white British and included more females than males, and it was suggested by the authors that clonal diversity may have been underestimated. In the small 56-69-year group, the increase in depth fell short of significance, most likely because of low power. The whole spike protein was spanned by vaccine-associated CD4 TCRs, and dominant responses were seen in regions 160-218 and 743-854. After two AZD1222 doses, both the breadth and the depth of spike-specific TCRs were significantly higher than at day 0 and than in MenACWY recipients. Reportedly, almost half of the unique spike-specific TCRs recognized epitopes lying outside the regions that are mutated in the B.1.351 and B.1.1.7 variants. No day 14 peak-response samples were available, so repertoires were characterized only after the peak T cell response.

The source of this sequence is an adult in good health. Material: peripheral blood, obtained on day 0 of AZD1222 vaccination. The V gene is TRBV19 and the J gene is TRBJ2-1; 10 nucleotides in the junction match TRBD2. The bases are TGTGCCAGTAGTATGGGGCTAGCGGGAGTCAATGAGCAGTTCTTC. This encodes CASSMGLAGVNEQFF.